This is a list of T cell receptor beta chains from one sample in a study of blood T cell repertoires in COVID-19. Measured with immunoSEQ multiplex PCR; TCRdb has only the in-frame clones, and not every one. The sample has about 47,000 clones, around 86% seen once. Sequenced sample: peripheral blood. The receptors derive from a man between 65 and 80 years old with active COVID-19. CDR3s leave out the opening cysteine and the closing phenylalanine or tryptophan. Each record gives: J gene, V gene, clone size, CDR3 protein. Clone size is not always given. Where it is, it says once, few, many or a class for expanded clones.

TRBJ1-6,TRBV4-3,NA,ASSQGVVRTGGSPLH
TRBJ2-2,TRBV30,NA,AWQLRGADTGELF
TRBJ2-7,TRBV24-1,few,ATAMVRTYEQY
TRBJ2-7,TRBV20-1,NA,SASSRGRPLWEQY
TRBJ2-7,TRBV7-2,once,ASSFQGVLPYEQY
TRBJ2-7,TRBV7-2,NA,ASSTGTGVYEQY
TRBJ1-4,TRBV2,NA,ASSGIRGNEKLF
TRBJ2-7,TRBV3-1/TRBV3-2,NA,ASSQDARGRQY
TRBJ1-2,TRBV20-1,once,SARGGLT
TRBJ1-2,TRBV6-5,NA,ASSYGANYGYT
TRBJ1-4,TRBV27,NA,ASSRGEKLF
TRBJ1-2,TRBV2,once,ASSGQAGGYT
TRBJ1-5,TRBV2,NA,ASIGQGGPQH
TRBJ2-6,TRBV3-1/TRBV3-2,NA,ASRFSSGANVLT
TRBJ1-6,TRBV7-2,NA,ASSLLNSPLH